Listed below are T cell receptor beta chains from one sample, sequenced in a study of blood T cell repertoires in COVID-19. Assay used: immunoSEQ multiplex PCR; TCRdb lists only in-frame clones, some missing. The table includes around 150,000 clones, over 80% detected once. Sequences were obtained from PBMCs or T cells enriched from blood (not recorded which). The receptors stem from a man between 65 and 85 years old who had been exposed to COVID-19. Each CDR3 is given with its conserved first and last residue. The D gene is left open where the match is weak. Clone size is not always given. Where it is, it says once, few, many or a class for expanded clones.

V	D	size	J	CDR3	DNA
TRBV19	.	few	TRBJ1-5	CASRITTWGLGQPQHF	TGTGCCAGTAGGATAACGACTTGGGGCCTTGGTCAGCCCCAGCATTTT
TRBV29-1	.	.	TRBJ1-2	CSVDSVGGYYGYTF	TGCAGCGTTGACTCAGTGGGGGGTTACTATGGCTACACCTTC
TRBV7-6	.	.	TRBJ2-2	CASSLVLNTGELFF	TGTGCCAGCAGCTTAGTCCTTAACACCGGGGAGCTGTTTTTT
TRBV7-9	TRBD1	.	TRBJ1-5	CASSLEGGSQPQHF	TGTGCCAGCAGCTTAGAAGGGGGCAGTCAGCCCCAGCATTTT
TRBV14	.	once	TRBJ1-1	CASSHLKNTEAFF	TGTGCCAGCAGCCATCTTAAGAACACTGAAGCTTTCTTT
TRBV5-4	TRBD2	.	TRBJ2-2	CASSLESGRGTGELFF	TGTGCCAGCAGCTTAGAGAGCGGGAGGGGGACCGGGGAGCTGTTTTTT
TRBV30	TRBD1	.	TRBJ1-5	CAWSRRQGPYQPQHF	TGTGCCTGGAGTAGAAGACAGGGACCCTATCAGCCCCAGCATTTT
TRBV21-1	.	.	TRBJ2-2	CASDEDRNTGELFF	TGTGCCAGCGACGAGGACAGGAACACCGGGGAGCTGTTTTTT
TRBV7-6	.	few	TRBJ1-2	CASSPGANYGYTF	TGTGCCAGCAGCCCAGGGGCTAACTATGGCTACACCTTC
TRBV24-1	TRBD1	.	TRBJ1-1	CATSDPTARQGGGAFF	TGTGCCACCAGTGACCCGACCGCCAGACAGGGTGGGGGAGCTTTCTTT
TRBV7-2	TRBD2	.	TRBJ2-7	CASSLGGGLPYEQYF	TGTGCCAGCAGCTTAGGCGGGGGACTTCCCTACGAGCAGTACTTC
TRBV7-2	TRBD1	.	TRBJ2-7	CASRAGTGYEQYF	TGTGCCAGCAGGGCCGGGACAGGCTACGAGCAGTACTTC
TRBV5-1	.	.	TRBJ2-1	CASSLAAHRLYNEQFF	TGCGCCAGCAGCTTGGCCGCGCATCGACTTTACAATGAGCAGTTCTTC
TRBV7-2	TRBD2	.	TRBJ2-2	CASSFTSGNTGELFF	TGTGCCAGCAGCTTTACTAGCGGGAACACCGGGGAGCTGTTTTTT
TRBV2	.	.	TRBJ2-3	CASSEVLDTDTQYF	TGTGCCAGCAGTGAAGTACTAGACACAGATACGCAGTATTTT
TRBV19	TRBD1	.	TRBJ1-5	CASRSVSAGGIGNQPQHF	TGTGCCAGTAGGTCCGTGTCAGCAGGGGGCATAGGCAATCAGCCCCAGCATTTT
TRBV7-2	TRBD1	.	TRBJ2-1	CASSLGQGWGNEQFF	TGTGCCAGCAGCTTAGGACAGGGATGGGGCAATGAGCAGTTCTTC
TRBV5-3	.	.	TRBJ1-3	CARSSVQGAGNTIYF	TGTGCCAGAAGCTCGGTACAGGGCGCTGGAAACACCATATATTTT
TRBV7-9	TRBD1	.	TRBJ2-7	CASSRDRSYEQYF	TGTGCCAGCAGCCGGGACAGGTCCTACGAGCAGTACTTC
TRBV5-5	TRBD1	.	TRBJ1-2	CASSSGTGNYGYTF	TGTGCCAGCAGCTCCGGGACAGGGAACTATGGCTACACCTTC
TRBV6-5	.	.	TRBJ1-2	CASRPPGPRGYTF	TGTGCCAGCCGACCCCCGGGTCCCCGGGGCTACACCTTC
TRBV5-4	TRBD1	few	TRBJ2-3	CASSPGGGSTDTQYF	TGTGCCAGCAGCCCAGGGGGCGGGAGCACAGATACGCAGTATTTT
TRBV2	TRBD1	.	TRBJ1-3	CASSGPDRVVANTIYF	TGTGCCAGCAGTGGACCGGACAGGGTCGTCGCAAACACCATATATTTT
TRBV13	.	.	TRBJ2-2	CASSPPDFTGELFF	TGTGCCAGCAGCCCTCCGGACTTCACCGGGGAGCTGTTTTTT
TRBV12-3/TRBV12-4	TRBD1	.	TRBJ2-7	CASSEGQAWEQYF	TGTGCCAGCAGTGAAGGACAGGCTTGGGAGCAGTACTTC
TRBV18	TRBD1	.	TRBJ1-2	CASSPSPTGPNYGYTF	TGTGCCAGCTCACCAAGCCCGACAGGGCCTAACTATGGCTACACCTTC
TRBV4-1	.	.	TRBJ2-1	CASSQGGFLTPTYNEQFF	TGCGCCAGCAGCCAAGGGGGCTTTCTAACCCCTACCTACAATGAGCAGTTCTTC
TRBV19	TRBD1	.	TRBJ1-5	CASSSLIGTDLGQPQHF	TGTGCCAGTAGTTCCCTTATTGGGACAGATCTTGGTCAGCCCCAGCATTTT
TRBV5-8	TRBD1	.	TRBJ1-5	CASSFGSGGLQPQHF	TGTGCCAGCAGCTTCGGCTCAGGGGGCTTGCAGCCCCAGCATTTT
TRBV7-8	.	many	TRBJ1-2	CASSFGGDGYTF	TGTGCCAGCAGCTTCGGGGGGGACGGCTACACCTTC
TRBV28	.	.	TRBJ2-1	CASSLQGYNEQFF	TGTGCCAGCAGTTTACAGGGGTACAATGAGCAGTTCTTC
TRBV5-1	TRBD2	.	TRBJ2-5	CASSLGTSGGAYQETQYF	TGCGCCAGCAGCTTAGGGACTAGCGGGGGGGCGTACCAAGAGACCCAGTACTTC
TRBV19	.	.	TRBJ2-1	CATGDGRLNEQFF	TGTGCCACGGGGGACGGCCGTCTGAATGAGCAGTTCTTC
TRBV10-2	TRBD1	.	TRBJ2-5	CASTTGTGFREETQYF	TGCGCCAGCACTACCGGGACAGGTTTTAGAGAAGAGACCCAGTACTTC
TRBV5-4	.	.	TRBJ1-1	CASGPRAQGRTEAFF	TGTGCCAGCGGTCCACGAGCGCAGGGGAGAACTGAAGCTTTCTTT
TRBV10-2	TRBD1	few	TRBJ2-2	CATRDRASTGELFF	TGCGCCACCCGGGACAGGGCCTCCACCGGGGAGCTGTTTTTT
TRBV7-9	.	.	TRBJ1-3	CASSLRRGNSGNTIYF	TGTGCCAGCAGCCTCCGGAGAGGAAACTCTGGAAACACCATATATTTT
TRBV2	TRBD1	.	TRBJ1-1	CASSYDRGTEAFF	TGTGCCAGCAGTTATGACAGGGGCACTGAAGCTTTCTTT
TRBV7-9	TRBD2	.	TRBJ2-1	CASSPRGTSGRNEQFF	TGTGCCAGCAGCCCCCGGGGGACTAGCGGGAGAAATGAGCAGTTCTTC
TRBV7-2	TRBD1	.	TRBJ2-5	CASSSDRGETQYF	TGTGCCAGCAGCTCGGACAGGGGGGAGACCCAGTACTTC
TRBV28	TRBD1	.	TRBJ1-2	CASSPGGAKDYGYTF	TGTGCCAGCAGTCCAGGGGGCGCGAAGGACTATGGCTACACCTTC
TRBV5-4	.	.	TRBJ1-5	CASSFNNQPQHF	TGTGCCAGCAGCTTTAACAATCAGCCCCAGCATTTT
TRBV19	.	.	TRBJ1-4	CASAPRGPNEKLFF	TGTGCCAGTGCTCCCAGGGGTCCTAATGAAAAACTGTTTTTT
TRBV25-1	.	.	TRBJ2-3	CASSEYGPRMKDTQYF	TGTGCCAGCAGTGAATATGGGCCCCGGATGAAGGATACGCAGTATTTT
TRBV11-3	.	.	TRBJ2-7	CASSLRGTPGYEQYF	TGTGCCAGCAGCTTAAGGGGTACCCCCGGCTACGAGCAGTACTTC
TRBV6-5	TRBD1	once	TRBJ1-4	CASRRTGTEKLFF	TGTGCCAGCAGAAGGACAGGGACGGAAAAACTGTTTTTT
TRBV4-3	.	.	TRBJ1-2	CASSQRDYGYTF	TGCGCCAGCAGCCAACGGGACTATGGCTACACCTTC
TRBV7-9	TRBD1	few	TRBJ2-7	CASSRDSESEQYF	TGTGCCAGCAGTCGGGACAGCGAGTCAGAGCAGTACTTC
TRBV6-6	TRBD1	.	TRBJ1-4	CASSYDRGNEKLFF	TGTGCCAGCAGTTACGACAGGGGTAATGAAAAACTGTTTTTT
TRBV27	.	few	TRBJ2-2	CASTPQSGVAGELFF	TGTGCCAGCACCCCCCAATCAGGGGTGGCCGGGGAGCTGTTTTTT
TRBV28	TRBD2	once	TRBJ2-3	CASSLLAGRTDTQYF	TGTGCCAGCAGTTTGCTAGCGGGTCGCACAGATACGCAGTATTTT
TRBV19	.	.	TRBJ1-6	CASSTTSGFSGSPLHF	TGTGCCAGTAGTACTACCTCAGGGTTCAGTGGATCACCCCTCCACTTT